One sample yielded the 6 T cell receptor beta chains listed below, sequenced in a study of identical twins. TCRdb re-called the 5' RACE reads with MiXCR, one entry per CDR3 protein. The sample records roughly 250,000 distinct CDR3 sequences, over 12% being singletons. The material sequenced was memory (CD45RO+) T cells sorted from blood. The receptors come from a woman under 30 in good health.

This clonotype was observed a few times. This chain uses TRBV20-1 with TRBJ2-1, with D possibly being TRBD2 (6 bases). Trimming took 1 base from V and 6 from J, leaving 13 bases between them. The CDR3 loop spans 14 amino acids. Germline CDR1 reads DFQATT; CDR2 reads SNEGSKA (reference sequence). Here the CDR3 reads CSARVVNGGNEQFF. As DNA, the CDR3 is TGCAGTGCTAGAGTCGTTAACGGGGGCAATGAGCAGTTCTTC.

This chain uses TRBV20-1 with TRBJ2-3, with 9 bases aligning to TRBD2. The V segment lost 3 bases and the J segment 4 bases; nucleotides outside the gene matches: 14. This CDR3 comprises 17 residues. Germline loops: CDR1 DFQATT, CDR2 SNEGSKA (reference sequence). CDR3 bases: TGCAGTGCTAGGGGCGGGGGGGCCACGCTAATCGCAGATACGCAGTATTTT. Its protein is CSARGGGATLIADTQYF.

The chain is built from TRBV29-1 and TRBJ2-1; D is ambiguous. Germline loops: CDR1 SQVTM, CDR2 ANQGSEA. This CDR3 contains 14 residues. Trimming removed 8 bases from V and 1 base from J, with 15 bases in between. As DNA, the CDR3 is TGCAGCTTCACCGGCGCCCCGTCCTACAATGAGCAGTTCTTC. Amino acid sequence: CSFTGAPSYNEQFF.

This clonotype came up many times. This rearrangement joins TRBV6-5 to TRBJ1-2, with a tentative D call TRBD1 (5 bases). V dropped 2 bases and J dropped 6 bases, with 10 bases sitting between them. This CDR3 spans 13 amino acids. The germline V gene has CDR1 MNHEY and CDR2 SVGAGI. CDR3 residues: CASSYTGEDGYTF. CDR3 nucleotides: TGTGCCAGCAGTTACACGGGGGAGGATGGCTACACCTTC.

The rearrangement joins TRBV12-3 or TRBV12-4 to TRBJ2-7; no definite D call. The CDR3 has 11 amino acids. Trimming cost V 5 bases and J 7 bases, with 9 bases left between them. CDR3: CASSPLVEQYF. Written as DNA, the CDR3 is TGTGCCAGCAGTCCCCTCGTAGAGCAGTACTTC.

This chain joins TRBV5-1 and TRBJ2-1; 8 positions agree with TRBD2. The V gene's germline CDR1 is SGHRS and CDR2 YFSETQ. CDR3 size: 15 residues. Losses at the gene ends were 6 bases for V and 4 bases for J; bases not matched to a gene: 9. The CDR3 region is CASNPSGSAYNEQFF. CDR3 DNA sequence: TGCGCCAGCAACCCTAGCGGGTCTGCTTACAATGAGCAGTTCTTC.